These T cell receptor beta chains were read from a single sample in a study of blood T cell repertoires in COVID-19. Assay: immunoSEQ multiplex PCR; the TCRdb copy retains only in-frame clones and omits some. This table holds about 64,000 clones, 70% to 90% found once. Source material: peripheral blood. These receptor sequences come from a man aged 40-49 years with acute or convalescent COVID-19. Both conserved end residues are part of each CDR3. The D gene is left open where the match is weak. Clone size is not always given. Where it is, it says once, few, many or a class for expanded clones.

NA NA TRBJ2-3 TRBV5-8 TGTGCCAGCAGCTTGGGCCGGGCGCAGTATTTT CASSLGRAQYF
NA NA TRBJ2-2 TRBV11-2 TGTGCCAGCAGCTTAGATGGGCGGAACACCGGGGAGCTGTTTTTT CASSLDGRNTGELFF
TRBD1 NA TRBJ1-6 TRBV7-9 TGTGCCAGCAGCTTGGTCGGGACAGCACTCTCACCCCTCCACTTT CASSLVGTALSPLHF
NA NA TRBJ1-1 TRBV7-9 TGTGCCAGCAGTTCGAGGGGGTACACTGAAGCTTTCTTT CASSSRGYTEAFF
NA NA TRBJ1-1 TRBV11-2 TGTGCCAGCAGCTTAACGGGGGGGCAGACTGAAGCTTTCTTT CASSLTGGQTEAFF
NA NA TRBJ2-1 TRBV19 TGTGCCAGTTTTAGGGGCCACTCCTACAATGAGCAGTTCTTC CASFRGHSYNEQFF
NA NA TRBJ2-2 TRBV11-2 TGTGCCAGCAGCTTAGACGTAATCCCGGGGGAGCTGTTTTTT CASSLDVIPGELFF
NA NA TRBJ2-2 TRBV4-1 TGCGCCAGCAGCCAAGATAGCCTAGCCCCCGGGGAGCTGTTTTTT CASSQDSLAPGELFF
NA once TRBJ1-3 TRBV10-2 TGCGCCAGCAGTGAACGAGACAGTTCTGGAAACACCATATATTTT CASSERDSSGNTIYF
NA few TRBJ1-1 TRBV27 TGTGCCAGCAGAGTAGGGGGGGGCACTGAAGCTTTCTTT CASRVGGGTEAFF
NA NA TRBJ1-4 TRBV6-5 TGTGCCAGCAGCCGGGGGGGGGCTAATGAAAAACTGTTTTTT CASSRGGANEKLFF
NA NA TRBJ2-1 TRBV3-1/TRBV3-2 TGTGCCAGCAGCCAACCGGGTGAGCAGTTCTTC CASSQPGEQFF
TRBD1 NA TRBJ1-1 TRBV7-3 TGTGCCAGCAGCCCCACTCCCGGGACAGGAGCTTTCTTT CASSPTPGTGAFF
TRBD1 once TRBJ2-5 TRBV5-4 TGTGCCAGCAGCTACCGGGACAGAGAGACCCAGTACTTC CASSYRDRETQYF
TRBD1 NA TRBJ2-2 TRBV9 TGTGCCAGCAGCTGGACAGGGGGGGATCTGGAGCTGTTTTTT CASSWTGGDLELFF